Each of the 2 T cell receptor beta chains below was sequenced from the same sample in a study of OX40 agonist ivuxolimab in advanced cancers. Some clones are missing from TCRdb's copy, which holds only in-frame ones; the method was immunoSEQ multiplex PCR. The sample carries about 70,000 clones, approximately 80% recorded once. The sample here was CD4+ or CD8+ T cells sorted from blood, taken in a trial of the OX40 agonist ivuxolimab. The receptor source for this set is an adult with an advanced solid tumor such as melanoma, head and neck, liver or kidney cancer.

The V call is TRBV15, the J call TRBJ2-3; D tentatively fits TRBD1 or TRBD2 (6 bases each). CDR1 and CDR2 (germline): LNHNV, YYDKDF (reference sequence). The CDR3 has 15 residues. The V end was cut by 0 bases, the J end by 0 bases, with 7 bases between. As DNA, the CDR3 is TGTGCCACCAGCAGAGAAGGGGGGAGCACAGATACGCAGTATTTT. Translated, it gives CATSREGGSTDTQYF.

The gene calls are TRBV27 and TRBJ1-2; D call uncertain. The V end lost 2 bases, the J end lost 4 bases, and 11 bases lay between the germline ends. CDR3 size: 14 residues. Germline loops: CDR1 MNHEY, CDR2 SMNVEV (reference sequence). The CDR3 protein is CASSLAAAAYGYTF. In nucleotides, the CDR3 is TGTGCCAGCAGTTTAGCCGCGGCTGCCTATGGCTACACCTTC.